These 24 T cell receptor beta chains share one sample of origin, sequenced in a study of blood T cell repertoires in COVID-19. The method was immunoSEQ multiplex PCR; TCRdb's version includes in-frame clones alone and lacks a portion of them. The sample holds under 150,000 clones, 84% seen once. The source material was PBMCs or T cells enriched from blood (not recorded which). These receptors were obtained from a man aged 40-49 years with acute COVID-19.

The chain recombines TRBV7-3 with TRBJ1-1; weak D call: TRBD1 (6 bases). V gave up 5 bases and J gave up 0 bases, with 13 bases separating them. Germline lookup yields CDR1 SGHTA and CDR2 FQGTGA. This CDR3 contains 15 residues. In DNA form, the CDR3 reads TGTGCCAGCAGCCCAGGGAACAGGGTGAACACTGAAGCTTTCTTT. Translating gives CASSPGNRVNTEAFF. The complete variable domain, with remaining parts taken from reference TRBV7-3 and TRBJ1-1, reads GAGVSQTPSNKVTEKGKYVELRCDPISGHTALYWYRQSLGQGPEFLIYFQGTGAADDSGLPNDRFFAVRPEGSVSTLKIQRTERGDSAVYLCASSPGNRVNTEAFFGQGTRLTVV.

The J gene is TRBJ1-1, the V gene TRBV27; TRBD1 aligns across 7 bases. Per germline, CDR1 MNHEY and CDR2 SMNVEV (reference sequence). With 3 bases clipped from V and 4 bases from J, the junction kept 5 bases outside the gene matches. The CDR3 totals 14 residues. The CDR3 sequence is CASSFTGAPTEAFF. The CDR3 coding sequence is TGTGCCAGCAGTTTTACAGGGGCGCCCACTGAAGCTTTCTTT.

CDR3 region: CAWSPRQGEKLFF. For the CDR3, the DNA is TGTGCCTGGAGTCCAAGACAGGGGGAAAAACTGTTTTTT. The gene calls are TRBV30 and TRBJ1-4; 8 bases match TRBD1. Trimming cost V 2 bases and J 8 bases; bases outside gene matches: 4. The germline V gene has CDR1 GTSNPN and CDR2 SVGIG (reference sequence). CDR3 length: 13 residues.

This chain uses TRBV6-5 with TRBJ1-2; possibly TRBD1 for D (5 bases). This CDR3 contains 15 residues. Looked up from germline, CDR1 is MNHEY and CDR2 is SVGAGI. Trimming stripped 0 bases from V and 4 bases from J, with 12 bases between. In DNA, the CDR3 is TGTGCCAGCAGTTACTCAGCTTCAGGGTCCTATGGCTACACCTTC. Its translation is CASSYSASGSYGYTF.

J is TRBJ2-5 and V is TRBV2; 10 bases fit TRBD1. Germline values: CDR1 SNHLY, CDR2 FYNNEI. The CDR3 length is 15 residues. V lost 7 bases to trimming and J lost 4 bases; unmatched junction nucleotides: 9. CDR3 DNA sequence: TGTGCCAGCATACCGACAGGGGGCGCCGGAGAGACCCAGTACTTC. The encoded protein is CASIPTGGAGETQYF.

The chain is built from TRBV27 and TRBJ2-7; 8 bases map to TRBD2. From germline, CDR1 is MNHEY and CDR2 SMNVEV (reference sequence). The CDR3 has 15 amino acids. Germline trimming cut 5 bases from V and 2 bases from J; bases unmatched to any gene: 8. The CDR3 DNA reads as TGTGCCAGCAGTCACACCGGGACTAGACCCTACGAGCAGTACTTC. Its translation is CASSHTGTRPYEQYF.

The CDR3 DNA follows: TGTGCCAGCAAGAGTTCAGGAAACACCATATATTTT. It is translated as CASKSSGNTIYF. The chain is built from TRBV18 and TRBJ1-3; D gene unclear. V gave up 8 bases and J gave up 4 bases, with 9 bases separating them. This CDR3 comprises 12 residues. The germline V gene encodes CDR1 KGHSH and CDR2 LQKENI.

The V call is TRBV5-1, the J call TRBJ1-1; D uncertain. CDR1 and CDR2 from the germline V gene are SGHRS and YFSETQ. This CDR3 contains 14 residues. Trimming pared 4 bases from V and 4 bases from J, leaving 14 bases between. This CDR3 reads CASSIPQAGTEAFF. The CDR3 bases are TGCGCCAGCAGCATCCCTCAGGCTGGCACTGAAGCTTTCTTT.

CDR3 nucleotide sequence: TGTGCCACCGGGGGGGGCGAAGGCTATGGCTACACCTTC. Translating it yields CATGGGEGYGYTF. The chain combines TRBV10-3 with TRBJ1-2; D perhaps matches TRBD1 (6 bases). Germline CDR1 and CDR2: ENHRY and SYGVKD. Trimming left V 10 bases short and J 4 bases short, with 16 bases between. The CDR3 sequence is 13 residues long.

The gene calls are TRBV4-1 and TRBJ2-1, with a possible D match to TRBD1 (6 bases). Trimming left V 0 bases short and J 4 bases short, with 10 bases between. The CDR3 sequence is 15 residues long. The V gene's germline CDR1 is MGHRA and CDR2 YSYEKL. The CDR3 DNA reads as TGCGCCAGCAGCCAAGACACAGGGAGATACAATGAGCAGTTCTTC. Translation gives CASSQDTGRYNEQFF.

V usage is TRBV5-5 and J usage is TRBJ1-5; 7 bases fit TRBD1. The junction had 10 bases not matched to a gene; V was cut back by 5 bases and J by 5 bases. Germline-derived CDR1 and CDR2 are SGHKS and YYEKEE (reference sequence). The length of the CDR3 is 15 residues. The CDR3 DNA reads TGTGCCAGCAGGCCCGCAGGGACAGCGGATCAGCCCCAGCATTTT. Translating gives CASRPAGTADQPQHF.

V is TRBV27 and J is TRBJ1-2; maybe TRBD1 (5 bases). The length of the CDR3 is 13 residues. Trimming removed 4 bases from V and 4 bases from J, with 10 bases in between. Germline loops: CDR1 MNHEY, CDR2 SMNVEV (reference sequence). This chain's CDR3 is CASSSTAPYGYTF. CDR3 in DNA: TGTGCCAGCAGTTCGACAGCCCCCTATGGCTACACCTTC.

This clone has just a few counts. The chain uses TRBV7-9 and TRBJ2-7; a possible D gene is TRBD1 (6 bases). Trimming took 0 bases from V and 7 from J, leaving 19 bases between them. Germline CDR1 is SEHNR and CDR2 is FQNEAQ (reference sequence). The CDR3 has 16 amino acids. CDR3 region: CASSLAGGHTPEEQYF. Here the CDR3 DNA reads TGTGCCAGCAGCTTAGCTGGGGGCCATACCCCTGAGGAGCAGTACTTC.

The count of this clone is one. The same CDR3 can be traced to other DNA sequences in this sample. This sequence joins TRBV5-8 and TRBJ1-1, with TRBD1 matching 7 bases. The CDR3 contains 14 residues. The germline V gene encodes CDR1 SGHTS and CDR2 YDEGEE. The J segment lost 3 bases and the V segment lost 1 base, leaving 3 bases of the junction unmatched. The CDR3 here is CASSLTGEDTEAFF. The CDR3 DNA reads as TGTGCCAGCAGCTTGACAGGGGAGGACACTGAAGCTTTCTTT.

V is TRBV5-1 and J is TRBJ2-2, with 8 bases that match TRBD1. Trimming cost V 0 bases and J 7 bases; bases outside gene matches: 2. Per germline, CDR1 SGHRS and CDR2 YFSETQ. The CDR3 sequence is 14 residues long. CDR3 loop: CASSLEQGVGELFF. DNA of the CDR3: TGCGCCAGCAGCTTGGAACAGGGGGTCGGGGAGCTGTTTTTT.

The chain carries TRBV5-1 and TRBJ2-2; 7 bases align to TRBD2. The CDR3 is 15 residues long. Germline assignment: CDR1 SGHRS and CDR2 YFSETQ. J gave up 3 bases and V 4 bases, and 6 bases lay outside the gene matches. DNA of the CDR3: TGCGCCAGCAGCCAAACTAGCGCCGACACCGGGGAGCTGTTTTTT. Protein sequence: CASSQTSADTGELFF.

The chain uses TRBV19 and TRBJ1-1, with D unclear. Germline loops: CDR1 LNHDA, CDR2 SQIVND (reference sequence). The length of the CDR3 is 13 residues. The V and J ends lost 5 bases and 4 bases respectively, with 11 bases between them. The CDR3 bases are TGTGCCAGTAGTGTGGGCTCAAGCACTGAAGCTTTCTTT. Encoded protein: CASSVGSSTEAFF.

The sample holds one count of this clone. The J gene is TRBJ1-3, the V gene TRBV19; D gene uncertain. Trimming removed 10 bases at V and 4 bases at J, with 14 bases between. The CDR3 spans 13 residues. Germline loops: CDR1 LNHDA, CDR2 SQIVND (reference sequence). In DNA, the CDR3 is TGTGCCACCGGAAGGGAGGCGGGAAACACCATATATTTT. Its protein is CATGREAGNTIYF.

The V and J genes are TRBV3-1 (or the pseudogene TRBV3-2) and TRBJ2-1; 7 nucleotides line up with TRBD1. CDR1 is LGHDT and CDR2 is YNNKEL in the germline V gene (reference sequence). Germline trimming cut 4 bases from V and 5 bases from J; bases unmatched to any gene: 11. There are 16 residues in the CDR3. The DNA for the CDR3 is TGTGCCAGCAGCCCTTTCGAGGGAAGGGGGCACAATGAGCAGTTCTTC. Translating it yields CASSPFEGRGHNEQFF.

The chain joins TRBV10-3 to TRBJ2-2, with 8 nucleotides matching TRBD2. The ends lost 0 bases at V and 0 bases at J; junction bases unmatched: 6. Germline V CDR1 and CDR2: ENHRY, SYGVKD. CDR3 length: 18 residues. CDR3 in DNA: TGTGCCATCAGTGAGTCTAGGGCTAGCGGGCCGAACACCGGGGAGCTGTTTTTT. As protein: CAISESRASGPNTGELFF.

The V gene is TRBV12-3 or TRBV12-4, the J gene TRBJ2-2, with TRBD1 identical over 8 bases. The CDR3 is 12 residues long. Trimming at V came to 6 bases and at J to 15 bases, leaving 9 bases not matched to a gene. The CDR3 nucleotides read TGTGCCAGCAGAGCTGACAGGGGATGGGTGTTTTTT. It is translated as CASRADRGWVFF.

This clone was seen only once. CDR3 nucleotides: TGTGCCTGGAGCGAGCCCCGGGGAAAAGAGACCCAGTACTTC. Translated: CAWSEPRGKETQYF. This rearrangement joins TRBV30 to TRBJ2-5; D may be TRBD2 (5 bases). Germline CDR1 is GTSNPN and CDR2 is SVGIG (reference sequence). This CDR3 is 14 amino acids long. V dropped 3 bases and J dropped 3 bases, with 14 bases sitting between them. Based on the CDR3 plus reference TRBV30 and TRBJ2-5, the full variable domain is SQTIHQWPATLVQPVGSPLSLECTVEGTSNPNLYWYRQAAGRGLQLLFYSVGIGQISSEVPQNLSASRPQDRQFILSSKKLLLSDSGFYLCAWSEPRGKETQYFGPGTRLLVL.

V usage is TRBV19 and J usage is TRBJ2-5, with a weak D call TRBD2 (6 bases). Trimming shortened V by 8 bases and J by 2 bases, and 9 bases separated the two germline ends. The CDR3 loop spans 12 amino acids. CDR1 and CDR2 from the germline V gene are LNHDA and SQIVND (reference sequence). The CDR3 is CASGTAQETQYF. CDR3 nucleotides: TGTGCCAGTGGGACTGCGCAAGAGACCCAGTACTTC. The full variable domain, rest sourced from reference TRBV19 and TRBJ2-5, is DGGITQSPKYLFRKEGQNVTLSCEQNLNHDAMYWYRQDPGQGLRLIYYSQIVNDFQKGDIAEGYSVSREKKESFPLTVTSAQKNPTAFYLCASGTAQETQYFGPGTRLLVL.

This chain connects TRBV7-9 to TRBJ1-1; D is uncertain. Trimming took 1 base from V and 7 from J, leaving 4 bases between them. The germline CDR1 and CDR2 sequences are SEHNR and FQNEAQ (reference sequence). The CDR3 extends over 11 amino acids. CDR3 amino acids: CASSLDFEAFF. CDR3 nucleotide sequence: TGTGCCAGCAGCTTAGACTTTGAAGCTTTCTTT.